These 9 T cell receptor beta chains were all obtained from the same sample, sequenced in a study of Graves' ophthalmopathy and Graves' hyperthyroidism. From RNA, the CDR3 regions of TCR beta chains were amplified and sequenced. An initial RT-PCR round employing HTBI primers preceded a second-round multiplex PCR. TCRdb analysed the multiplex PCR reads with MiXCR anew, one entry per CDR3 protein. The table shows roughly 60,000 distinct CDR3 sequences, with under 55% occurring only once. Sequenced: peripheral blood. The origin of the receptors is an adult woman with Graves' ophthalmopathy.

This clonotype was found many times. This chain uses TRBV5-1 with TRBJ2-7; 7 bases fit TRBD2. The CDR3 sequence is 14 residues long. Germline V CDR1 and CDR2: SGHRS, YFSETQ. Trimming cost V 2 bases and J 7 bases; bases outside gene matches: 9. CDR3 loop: CASSLEGGFGEQYF. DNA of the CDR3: TGCGCCAGCAGCTTAGAGGGAGGGTTTGGAGAGCAGTACTTC.

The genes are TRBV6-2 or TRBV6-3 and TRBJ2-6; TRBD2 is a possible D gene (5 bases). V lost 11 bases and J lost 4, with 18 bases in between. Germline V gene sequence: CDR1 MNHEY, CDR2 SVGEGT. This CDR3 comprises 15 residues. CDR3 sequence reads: CAAQLEGSGANVLTF. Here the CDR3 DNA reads TGTGCCGCCCAACTAGAGGGCTCAGGGGCCAACGTCCTGACTTTC.

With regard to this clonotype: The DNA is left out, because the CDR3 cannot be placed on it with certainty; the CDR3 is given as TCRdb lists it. The CDR3 sequence: CASSVTGPGHEKLFFGSGTQHF. V and J are TRBV25-1 and TRBJ1-5; TRBD1 is the table's D call and was not checked against the DNA. The CDR3 length equals 22 residues, ends included. From germline, CDR1 is MGHDK and CDR2 SYGVNS.

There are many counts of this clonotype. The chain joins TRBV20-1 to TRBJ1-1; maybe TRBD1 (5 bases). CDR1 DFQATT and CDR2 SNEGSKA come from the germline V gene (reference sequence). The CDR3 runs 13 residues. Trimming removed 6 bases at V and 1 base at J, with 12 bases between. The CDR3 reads CSAGGGTNTEAFF. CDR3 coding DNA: TGCAGTGCCGGGGGAGGGACGAACACTGAAGCTTTCTTT.

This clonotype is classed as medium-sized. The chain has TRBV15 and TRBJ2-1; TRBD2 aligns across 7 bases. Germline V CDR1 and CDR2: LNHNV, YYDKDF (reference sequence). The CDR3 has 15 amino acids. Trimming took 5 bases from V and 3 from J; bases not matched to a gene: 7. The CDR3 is CATSPDSGYYNEQFF. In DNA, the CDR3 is TGTGCCACCAGCCCCGATAGCGGGTACTACAATGAGCAGTTCTTC.

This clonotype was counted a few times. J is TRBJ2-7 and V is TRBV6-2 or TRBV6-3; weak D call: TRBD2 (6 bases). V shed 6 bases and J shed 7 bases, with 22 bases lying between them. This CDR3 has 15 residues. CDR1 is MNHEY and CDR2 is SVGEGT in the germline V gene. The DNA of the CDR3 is TGTGCCAGCAGACGTAGCCGGGACTTGGGGAGGGAGCAGTACTTC. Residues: CASRRSRDLGREQYF.

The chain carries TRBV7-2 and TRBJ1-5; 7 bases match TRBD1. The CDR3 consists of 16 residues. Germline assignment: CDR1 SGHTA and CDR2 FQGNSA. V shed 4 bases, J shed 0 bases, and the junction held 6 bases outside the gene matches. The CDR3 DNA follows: TGTGCCAGCAGCTCCAGGACAGGAGCTAGCAATCAGCCCCAGCATTTT. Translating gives CASSSRTGASNQPQHF.

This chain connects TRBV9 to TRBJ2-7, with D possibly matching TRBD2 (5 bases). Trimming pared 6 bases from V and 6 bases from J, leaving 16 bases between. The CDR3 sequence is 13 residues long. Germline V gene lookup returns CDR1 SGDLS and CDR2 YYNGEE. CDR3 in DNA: TGTGCCAGCAACGGGAACACCGGGGTCGAGCAGTACTTC. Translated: CASNGNTGVEQYF.

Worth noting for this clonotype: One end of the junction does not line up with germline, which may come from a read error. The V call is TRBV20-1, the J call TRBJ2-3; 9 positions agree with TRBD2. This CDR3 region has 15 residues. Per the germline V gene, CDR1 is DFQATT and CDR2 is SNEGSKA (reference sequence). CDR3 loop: CSAWRGGARTDAQYF. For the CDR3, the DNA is TGCAGTGCCTGGCGGGGGGGCGCCCGCACAGATGCGCAGTATTTT.